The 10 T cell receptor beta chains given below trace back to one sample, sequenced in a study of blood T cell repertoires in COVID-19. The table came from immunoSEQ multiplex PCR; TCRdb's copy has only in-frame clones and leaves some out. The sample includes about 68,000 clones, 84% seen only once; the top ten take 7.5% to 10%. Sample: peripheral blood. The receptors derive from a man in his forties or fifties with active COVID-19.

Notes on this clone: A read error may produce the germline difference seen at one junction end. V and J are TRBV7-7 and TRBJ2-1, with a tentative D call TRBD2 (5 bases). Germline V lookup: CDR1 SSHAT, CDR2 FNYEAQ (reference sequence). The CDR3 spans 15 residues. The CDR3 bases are TGTGCTAGCAGCTTAGAGCTAGCCCCCTGGGGTGAGCAGTTCTTC. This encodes CASSLELAPWGEQFF.

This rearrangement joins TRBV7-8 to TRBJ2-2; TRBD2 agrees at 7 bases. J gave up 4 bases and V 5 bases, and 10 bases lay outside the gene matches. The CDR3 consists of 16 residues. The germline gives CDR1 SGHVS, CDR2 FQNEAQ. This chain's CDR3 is CASSPSGLTPTGELFF. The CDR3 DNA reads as TGTGCCAGCAGCCCTAGCGGTTTAACACCCACCGGGGAGCTGTTTTTT.

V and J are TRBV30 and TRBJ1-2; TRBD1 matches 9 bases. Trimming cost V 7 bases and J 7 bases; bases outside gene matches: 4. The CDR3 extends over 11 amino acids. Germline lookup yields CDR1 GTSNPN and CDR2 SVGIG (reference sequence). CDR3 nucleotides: TGTGCCTTCCGGACAGGGGTTGGCTACACCTTC. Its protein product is CAFRTGVGYTF.

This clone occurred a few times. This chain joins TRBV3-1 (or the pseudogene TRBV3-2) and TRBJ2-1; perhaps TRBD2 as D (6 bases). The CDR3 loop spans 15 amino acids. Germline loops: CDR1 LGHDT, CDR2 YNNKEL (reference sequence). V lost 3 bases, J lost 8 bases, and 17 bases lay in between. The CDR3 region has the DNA TGTGCCAGCAGCCATCTCCTAGCGACGGCTGATGAGCAGTTCTTC. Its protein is CASSHLLATADEQFF.

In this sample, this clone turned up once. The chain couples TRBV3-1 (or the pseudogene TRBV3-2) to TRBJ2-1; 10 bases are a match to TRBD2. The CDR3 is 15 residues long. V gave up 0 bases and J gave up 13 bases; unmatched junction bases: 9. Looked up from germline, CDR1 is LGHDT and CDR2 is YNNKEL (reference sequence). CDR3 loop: CASSQEYISGRAQFF. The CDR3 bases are TGTGCCAGCAGCCAAGAGTATATCAGCGGGAGGGCCCAGTTCTTC.

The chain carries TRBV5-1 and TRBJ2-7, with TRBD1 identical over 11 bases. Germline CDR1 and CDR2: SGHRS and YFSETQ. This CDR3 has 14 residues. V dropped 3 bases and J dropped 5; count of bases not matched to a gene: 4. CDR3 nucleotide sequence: TGCGCCAGCAGCTGGACGGGACAGGGGGACGAGCAGTACTTC. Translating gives CASSWTGQGDEQYF.

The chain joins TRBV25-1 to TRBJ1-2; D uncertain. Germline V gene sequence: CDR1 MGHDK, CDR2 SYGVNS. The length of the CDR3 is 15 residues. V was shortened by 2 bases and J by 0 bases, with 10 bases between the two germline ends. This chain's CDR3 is CASSELTVTNYGYTF. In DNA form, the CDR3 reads TGTGCCAGCAGTGAACTAACAGTTACTAACTATGGCTACACCTTC.

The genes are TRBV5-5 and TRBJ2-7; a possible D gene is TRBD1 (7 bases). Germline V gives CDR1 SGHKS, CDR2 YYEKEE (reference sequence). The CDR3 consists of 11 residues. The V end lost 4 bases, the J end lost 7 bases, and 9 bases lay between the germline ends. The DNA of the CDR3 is TGTGCCAGCAGCCAGGGGGGTGAGCAGTACTTC. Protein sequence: CASSQGGEQYF.

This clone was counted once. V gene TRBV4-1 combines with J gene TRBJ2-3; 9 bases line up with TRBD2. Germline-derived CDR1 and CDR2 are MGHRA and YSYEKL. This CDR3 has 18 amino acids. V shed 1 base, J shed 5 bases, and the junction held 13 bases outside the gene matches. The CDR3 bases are TGCGCCAGCAGCCAAGCCCCCGGGCGGGGGGGCCTGGTAGATACGCAGTATTTT. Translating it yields CASSQAPGRGGLVDTQYF.

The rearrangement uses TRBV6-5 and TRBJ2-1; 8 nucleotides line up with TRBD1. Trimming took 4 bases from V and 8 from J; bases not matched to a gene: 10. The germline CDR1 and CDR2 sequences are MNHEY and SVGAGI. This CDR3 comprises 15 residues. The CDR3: CASSLSAGQAHEQFF. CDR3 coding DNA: TGTGCCAGCAGTTTGTCGGCGGGACAGGCCCATGAGCAGTTCTTC.